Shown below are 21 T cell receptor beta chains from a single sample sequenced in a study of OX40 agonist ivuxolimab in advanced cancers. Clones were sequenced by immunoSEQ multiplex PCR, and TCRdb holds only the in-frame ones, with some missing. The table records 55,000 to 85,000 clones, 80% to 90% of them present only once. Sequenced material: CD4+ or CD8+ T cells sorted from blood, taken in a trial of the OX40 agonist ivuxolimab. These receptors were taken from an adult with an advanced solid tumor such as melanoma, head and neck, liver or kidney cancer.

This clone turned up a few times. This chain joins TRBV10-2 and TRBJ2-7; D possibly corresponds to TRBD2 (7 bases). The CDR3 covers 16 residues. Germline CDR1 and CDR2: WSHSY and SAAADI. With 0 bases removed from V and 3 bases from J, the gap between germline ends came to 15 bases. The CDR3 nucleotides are TGCGCCAGCAGTGAGTCAAGGGGGACTAACTTCTACGAGCAGTACTTC. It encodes CASSESRGTNFYEQYF.

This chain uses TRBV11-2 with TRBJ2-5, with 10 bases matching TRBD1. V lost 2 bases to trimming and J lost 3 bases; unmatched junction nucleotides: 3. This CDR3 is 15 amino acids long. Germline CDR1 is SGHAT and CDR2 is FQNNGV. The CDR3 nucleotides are TGTGCCAGCAGCTTAAGAGGGACAGGGGAAGAGACCCAGTACTTC. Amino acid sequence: CASSLRGTGEETQYF.

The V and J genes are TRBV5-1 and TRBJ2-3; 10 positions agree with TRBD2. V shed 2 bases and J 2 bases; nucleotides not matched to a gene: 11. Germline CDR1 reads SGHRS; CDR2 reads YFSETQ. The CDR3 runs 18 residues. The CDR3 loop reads CASSLFSGGTQFTDTQYF. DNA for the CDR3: TGCGCCAGCAGCTTATTTAGCGGGGGGACTCAATTCACAGATACGCAGTATTTT.

The CDR3 loop reads CASSEGTGTDTQYF. For the CDR3, the DNA is TGTGCCAGCAGCGAGGGGACAGGCACAGATACGCAGTATTTT. The chain couples TRBV11-2 to TRBJ2-3, with 7 bases fitting TRBD1. Germline-derived CDR1 and CDR2 are SGHAT and FQNNGV. Germline trimming cut 5 bases from V and 1 base from J; bases unmatched to any gene: 3. The CDR3 is 14 amino acids. The whole variable domain, remainder taken from reference TRBV11-2 and TRBJ2-3, is EAGVAQSPRYKIIEKRQSVAFWCNPISGHATLYWYQQILGQGPKLLIQFQNNGVVDDSQLPKDRFSAERLKGVDSTLKIQPAKLEDSAVYLCASSEGTGTDTQYFGPGTRLTVL.

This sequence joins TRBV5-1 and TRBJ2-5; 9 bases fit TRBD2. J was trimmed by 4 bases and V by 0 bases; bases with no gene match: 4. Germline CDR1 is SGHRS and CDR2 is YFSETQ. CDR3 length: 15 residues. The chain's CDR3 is CASSLASGVGETQYF. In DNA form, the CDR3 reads TGCGCCAGCAGCTTGGCTAGCGGGGTTGGAGAGACCCAGTACTTC.

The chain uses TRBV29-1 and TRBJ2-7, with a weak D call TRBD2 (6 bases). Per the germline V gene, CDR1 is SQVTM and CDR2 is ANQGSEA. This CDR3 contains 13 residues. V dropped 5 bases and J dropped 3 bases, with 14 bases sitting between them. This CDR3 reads CSVQQGGSYEQYF. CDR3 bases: TGCAGCGTTCAGCAAGGAGGGAGCTACGAGCAGTACTTC.

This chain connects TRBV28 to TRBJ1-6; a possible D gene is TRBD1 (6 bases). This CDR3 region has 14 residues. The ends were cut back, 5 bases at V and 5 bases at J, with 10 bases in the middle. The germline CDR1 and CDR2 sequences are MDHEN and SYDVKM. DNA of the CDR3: TGTGCCAGCAGTGGACAGCGGGATAATTCACCCCTCCACTTT. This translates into CASSGQRDNSPLHF.

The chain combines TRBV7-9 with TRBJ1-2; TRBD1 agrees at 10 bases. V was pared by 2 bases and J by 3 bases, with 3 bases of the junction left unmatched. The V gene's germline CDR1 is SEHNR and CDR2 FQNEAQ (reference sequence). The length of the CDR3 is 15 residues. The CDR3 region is CASSLLTGGDYGYTF. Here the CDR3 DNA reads TGTGCCAGCAGCTTATTGACAGGGGGCGACTATGGCTACACCTTC.

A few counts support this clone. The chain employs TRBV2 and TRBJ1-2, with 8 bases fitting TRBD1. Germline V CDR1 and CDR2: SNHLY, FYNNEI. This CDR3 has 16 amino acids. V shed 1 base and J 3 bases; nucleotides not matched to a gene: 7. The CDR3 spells CASSEGQGAYDYGYTF. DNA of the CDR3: TGTGCCAGCAGTGAAGGTCAGGGGGCATATGACTATGGCTACACCTTC.

The CDR3 nucleotides read TGCGCCAGCAGCCCGGGGAGTAGGTCCTACGAGCAGTACTTC. Translating gives CASSPGSRSYEQYF. The chain employs TRBV4-3 and TRBJ2-7, with a possible D match to TRBD2 (5 bases). The CDR3 runs to 14 residues. Trimming stripped 4 bases from V and 1 base from J, with 11 bases between. Germline assignment: CDR1 LGHNA and CDR2 YSLEER.

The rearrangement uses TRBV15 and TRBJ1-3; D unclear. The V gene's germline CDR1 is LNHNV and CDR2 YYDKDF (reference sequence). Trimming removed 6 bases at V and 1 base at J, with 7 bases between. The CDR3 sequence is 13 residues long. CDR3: CATRTPSGNTIYF. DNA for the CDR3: TGTGCCACCAGGACCCCGTCTGGAAACACCATATATTTT. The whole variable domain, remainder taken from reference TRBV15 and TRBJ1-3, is DAMVIQNPRYQVTQFGKPVTLSCSQTLNHNVMYWYQQKSSQAPKLLFHYYDKDFNNEADTPDNFQSRRPNTSFCFLDIRSPGLGDTAMYLCATRTPSGNTIYFGEGSWLTVV.

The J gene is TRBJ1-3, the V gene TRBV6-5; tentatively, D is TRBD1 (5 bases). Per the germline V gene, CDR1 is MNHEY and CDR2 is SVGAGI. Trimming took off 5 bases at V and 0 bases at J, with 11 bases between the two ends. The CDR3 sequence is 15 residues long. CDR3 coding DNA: TGTGCCAGCAGTAGGGGAACGAGCTCTGGAAACACCATATATTTT. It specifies CASSRGTSSGNTIYF.

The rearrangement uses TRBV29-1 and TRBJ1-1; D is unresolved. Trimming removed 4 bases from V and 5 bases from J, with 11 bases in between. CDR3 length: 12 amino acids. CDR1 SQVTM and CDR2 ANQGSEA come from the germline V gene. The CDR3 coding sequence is TGCAGCGTTGCCCGGATGGGTACTGAAGCTTTCTTT. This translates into CSVARMGTEAFF.

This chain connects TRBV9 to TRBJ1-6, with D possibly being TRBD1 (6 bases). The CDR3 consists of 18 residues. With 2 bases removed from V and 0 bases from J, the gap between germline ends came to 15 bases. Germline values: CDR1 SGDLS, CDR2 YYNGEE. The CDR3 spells CASSVLGGGHSYNSPLHF. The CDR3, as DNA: TGTGCCAGCAGCGTCTTAGGGGGGGGACACTCCTATAATTCACCCCTCCACTTT.

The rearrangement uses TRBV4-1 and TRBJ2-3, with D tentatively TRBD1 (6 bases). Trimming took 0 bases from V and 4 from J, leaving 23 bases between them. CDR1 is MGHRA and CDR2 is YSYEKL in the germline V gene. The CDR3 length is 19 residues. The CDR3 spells CASSQDRWGPRLLADTQYF. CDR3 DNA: TGCGCCAGCAGCCAAGATAGGTGGGGGCCTCGGCTACTAGCAGATACGCAGTATTTT.

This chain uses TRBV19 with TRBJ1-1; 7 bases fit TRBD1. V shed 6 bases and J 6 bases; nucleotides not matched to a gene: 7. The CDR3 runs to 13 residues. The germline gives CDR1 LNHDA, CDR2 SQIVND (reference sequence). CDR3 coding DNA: TGTGCCAGTAGCATGACAGGGACGGCTGAAGCTTTCTTT. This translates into CASSMTGTAEAFF.

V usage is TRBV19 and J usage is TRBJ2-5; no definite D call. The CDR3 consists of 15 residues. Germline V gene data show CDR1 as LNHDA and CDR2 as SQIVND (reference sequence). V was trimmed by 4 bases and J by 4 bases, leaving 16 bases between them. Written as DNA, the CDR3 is TGTGCCAGTAGTAAGAAGTCCCCAGACCGAGAGACCCAGTACTTC. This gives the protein CASSKKSPDRETQYF. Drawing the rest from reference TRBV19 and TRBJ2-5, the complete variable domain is DGGITQSPKYLFRKEGQNVTLSCEQNLNHDAMYWYRQDPGQGLRLIYYSQIVNDFQKGDIAEGYSVSREKKESFPLTVTSAQKNPTAFYLCASSKKSPDRETQYFGPGTRLLVL.

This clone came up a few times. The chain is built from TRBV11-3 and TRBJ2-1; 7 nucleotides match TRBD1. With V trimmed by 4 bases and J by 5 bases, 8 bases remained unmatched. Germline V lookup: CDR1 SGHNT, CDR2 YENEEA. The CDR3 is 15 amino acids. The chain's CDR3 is CASSSGQDSNNEQFF. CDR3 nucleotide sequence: TGTGCCAGCAGCTCCGGACAGGATTCTAACAATGAGCAGTTCTTC.

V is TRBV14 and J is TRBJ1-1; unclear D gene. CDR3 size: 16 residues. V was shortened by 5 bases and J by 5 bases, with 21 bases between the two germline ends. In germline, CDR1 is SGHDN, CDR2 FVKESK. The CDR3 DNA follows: TGTGCCAGCAGCAAATTCGGACGGCTGAAGGAGACTGAAGCTTTCTTT. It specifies CASSKFGRLKETEAFF.

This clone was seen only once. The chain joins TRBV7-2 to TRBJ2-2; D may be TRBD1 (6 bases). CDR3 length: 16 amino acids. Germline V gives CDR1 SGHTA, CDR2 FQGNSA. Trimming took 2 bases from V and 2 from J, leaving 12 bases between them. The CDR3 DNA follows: TGTGCCAGCAGCTTAAGACCAGGGGTAAACACCGGGGAGCTGTTTTTT. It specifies CASSLRPGVNTGELFF.

This CDR3 reads CASSFLAGSFYNEQFF. Written as DNA, the CDR3 is TGTGCCAGCAGTTTCCTAGCGGGGAGCTTCTACAATGAGCAGTTCTTC. The genes are TRBV28 and TRBJ2-1, with TRBD2 identical over 9 bases. Germline V gene lookup returns CDR1 MDHEN and CDR2 SYDVKM. V was pared by 3 bases and J by 3 bases, with 6 bases of the junction left unmatched. This CDR3 spans 16 amino acids.